This T cell receptor (gamma chain) was identified in a study of gamma-delta chains in newborns, infants, children. Study-level background: Innate gammadelta T cells reportedly expand polyclonally right after birth, driven by microbial exposure, per the title.

Unmatched junction bases numbered 2, after V lost 0 bases and J lost 6 bases. Germline values: CDR1 GITISATS, CDR2 ISYDGTV (reference sequence). The length of the CDR3 is 16 residues. This clone is labeled large (0.1 to 1%). Other DNA sequences in this sample translate to the same CDR3. TCRdb used CATT to re-call clones from the reads. The table includes about 550 gamma-chain clones, 49% detected once. V usage is TRGV9 and J usage is TRGJP. The TCR originated in a child who was a newborn, infant or young child, either healthy, febrile or measles-vaccinated (not recorded which). The sample taken for sequencing was blood. The CDR3 sequence is CALWEVGELGKKIKVF. CDR3 DNA: TGTGCCTTGTGGGAGGTGGGAGAGTTGGGCAAAAAAATCAAGGTATTT.